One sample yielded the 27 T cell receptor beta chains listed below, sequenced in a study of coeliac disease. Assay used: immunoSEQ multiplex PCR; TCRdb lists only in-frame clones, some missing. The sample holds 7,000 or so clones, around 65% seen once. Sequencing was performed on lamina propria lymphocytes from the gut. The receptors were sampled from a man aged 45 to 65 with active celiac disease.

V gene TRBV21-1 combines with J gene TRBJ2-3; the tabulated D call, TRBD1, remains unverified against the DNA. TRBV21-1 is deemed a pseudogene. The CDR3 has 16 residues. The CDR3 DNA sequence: TGTGCCAGCAGCAAAGATGACAGTTTTTGGGCCCTCGCGCAGTATTTT. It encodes CASSKDDSFWALAQYF.

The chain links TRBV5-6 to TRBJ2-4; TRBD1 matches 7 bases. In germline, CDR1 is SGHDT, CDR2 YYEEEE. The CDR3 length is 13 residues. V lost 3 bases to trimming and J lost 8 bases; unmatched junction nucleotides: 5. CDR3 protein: CASSYKGAHIQYF. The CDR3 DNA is TGTGCCAGCAGCTACAAGGGGGCACACATTCAGTACTTC.

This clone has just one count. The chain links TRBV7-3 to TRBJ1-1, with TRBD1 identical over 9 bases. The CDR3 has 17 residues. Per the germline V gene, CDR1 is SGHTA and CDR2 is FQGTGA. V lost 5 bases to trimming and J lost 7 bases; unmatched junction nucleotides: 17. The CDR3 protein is CASSPIGSRDRDGEAFF. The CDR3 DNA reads TGTGCCAGCAGCCCTATTGGGTCCCGGGACAGGGATGGTGAAGCTTTCTTT. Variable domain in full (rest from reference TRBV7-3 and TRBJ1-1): GAGVSQTPSNKVTEKGKYVELRCDPISGHTALYWYRQSLGQGPEFLIYFQGTGAADDSGLPNDRFFAVRPEGSVSTLKIQRTERGDSAVYLCASSPIGSRDRDGEAFFGQGTRLTVV.

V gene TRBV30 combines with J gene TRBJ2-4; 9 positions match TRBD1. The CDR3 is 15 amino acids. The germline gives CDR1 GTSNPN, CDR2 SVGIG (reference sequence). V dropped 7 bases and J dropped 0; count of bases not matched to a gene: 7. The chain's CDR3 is CASRTGALAKNIQYF. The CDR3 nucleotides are TGTGCCTCCCGGACAGGGGCTCTAGCCAAAAACATTCAGTACTTC. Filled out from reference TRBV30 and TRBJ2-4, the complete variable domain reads SQTIHQWPATLVQPVGSPLSLECTVEGTSNPNLYWYRQAAGRGLQLLFYSVGIGQISSEVPQNLSASRPQDRQFILSSKKLLLSDSGFYLCASRTGALAKNIQYFGAGTRLSVL.

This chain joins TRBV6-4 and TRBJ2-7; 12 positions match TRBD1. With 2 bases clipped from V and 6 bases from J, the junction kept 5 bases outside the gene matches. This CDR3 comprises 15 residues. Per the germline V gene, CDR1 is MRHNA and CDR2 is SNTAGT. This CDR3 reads CASSDKGTGGSEQYV. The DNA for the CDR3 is TGTGCCAGCAGTGACAAAGGGACAGGGGGCTCCGAGCAGTACGTC.

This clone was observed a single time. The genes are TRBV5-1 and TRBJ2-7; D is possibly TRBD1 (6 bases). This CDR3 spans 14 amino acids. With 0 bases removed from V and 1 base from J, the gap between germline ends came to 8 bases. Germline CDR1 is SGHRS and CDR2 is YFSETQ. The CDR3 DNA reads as TGCGCCAGCAGCTTGGGACAGGTATCCTACGAGCAGTACTTC. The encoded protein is CASSLGQVSYEQYF. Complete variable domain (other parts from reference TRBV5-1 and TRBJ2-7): KAGVTQTPRYLIKTRGQQVTLSCSPISGHRSVSWYQQTPGQGLQFLFEYFSETQRNKGNFPGRFSGRQFSNSRSEMNVSTLELGDSALYLCASSLGQVSYEQYFGPGTRLTVT.

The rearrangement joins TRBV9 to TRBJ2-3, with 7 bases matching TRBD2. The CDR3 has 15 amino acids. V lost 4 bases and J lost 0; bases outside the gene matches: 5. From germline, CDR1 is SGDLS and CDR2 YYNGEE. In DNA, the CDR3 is TGTGCCAGCAGCACGGGACTAACAAGCACAGATACGCAGTATTTT. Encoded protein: CASSTGLTSTDTQYF. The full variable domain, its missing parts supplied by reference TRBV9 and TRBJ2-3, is DSGVTQTPKHLITATGQRVTLRCSPRSGDLSVYWYQQSLDQGLQFLIQYYNGEERAKGNILERFSAQQFPDLHSELNLSSLELGDSALYFCASSTGLTSTDTQYFGPGTRLTVL.

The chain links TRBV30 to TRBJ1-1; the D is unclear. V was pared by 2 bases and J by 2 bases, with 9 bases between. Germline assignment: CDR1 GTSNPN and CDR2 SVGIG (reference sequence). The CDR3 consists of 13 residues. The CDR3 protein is CAWSIAENTEAFF. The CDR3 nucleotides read TGTGCCTGGAGTATAGCTGAAAACACTGAAGCTTTCTTT.

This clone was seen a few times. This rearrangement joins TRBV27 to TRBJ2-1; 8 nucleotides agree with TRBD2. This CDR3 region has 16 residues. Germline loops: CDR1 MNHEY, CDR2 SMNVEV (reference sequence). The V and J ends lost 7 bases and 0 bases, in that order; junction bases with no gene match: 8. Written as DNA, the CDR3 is TGTGCCAGCACAGATAGCGGGGTCTACTCCTACAATGAGCAGTTCTTC. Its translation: CASTDSGVYSYNEQFF.

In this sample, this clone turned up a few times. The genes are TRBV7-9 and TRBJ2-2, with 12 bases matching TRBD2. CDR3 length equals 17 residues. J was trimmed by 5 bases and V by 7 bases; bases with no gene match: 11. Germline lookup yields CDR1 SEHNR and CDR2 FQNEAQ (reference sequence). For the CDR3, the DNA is TGTGCCAGCAAAGGACTAGCGGGGTCGAGGGGTACCGGGGAGCTGTTTTTT. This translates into CASKGLAGSRGTGELFF.

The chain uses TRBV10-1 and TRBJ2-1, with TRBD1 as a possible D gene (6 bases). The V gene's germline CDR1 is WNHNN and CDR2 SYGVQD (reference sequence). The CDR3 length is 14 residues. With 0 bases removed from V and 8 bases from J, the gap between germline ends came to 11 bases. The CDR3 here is CASSESYRADEQFF. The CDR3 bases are TGCGCCAGCAGTGAGTCGTACAGGGCCGATGAGCAGTTCTTC.

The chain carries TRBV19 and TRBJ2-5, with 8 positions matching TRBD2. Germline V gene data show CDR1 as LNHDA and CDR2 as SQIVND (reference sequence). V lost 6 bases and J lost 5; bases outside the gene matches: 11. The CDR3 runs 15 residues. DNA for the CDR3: TGTGCCAGTAGCTCTCTCACTAGCGGATCGGAGACCCAGTACTTC. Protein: CASSSLTSGSETQYF.

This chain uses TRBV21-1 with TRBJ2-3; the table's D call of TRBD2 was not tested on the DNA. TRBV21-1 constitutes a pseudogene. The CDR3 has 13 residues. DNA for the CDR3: TGTGCCAGCAGCAAAACGGAGGGTAATACGCAGTATTTT. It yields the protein CASSKTEGNTQYF.

The CDR3 DNA sequence: TGCGCCAGCAGCCATGTAGACAGACTGAACACTGAAGCTTTCTTT. It codes for CASSHVDRLNTEAFF. This chain joins TRBV4-3 and TRBJ1-1; TRBD1 might be the D (5 bases). The length of the CDR3 is 15 residues. In germline, CDR1 is LGHNA, CDR2 YSLEER. V shed 3 bases and J shed 0 bases, with 11 bases lying between them.

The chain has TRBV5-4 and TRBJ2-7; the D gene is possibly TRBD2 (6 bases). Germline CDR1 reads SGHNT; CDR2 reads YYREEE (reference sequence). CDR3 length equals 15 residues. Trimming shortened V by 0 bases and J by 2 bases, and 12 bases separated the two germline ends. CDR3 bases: TGTGCCAGCAGCTTGGGCCCAGGCGGGGCCTACGAGCAGTACTTC. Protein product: CASSLGPGGAYEQYF.

The DNA of the CDR3 is TGTGCCAGCAATAGGGGGGGCACTGAAGCTTTCTTT. It yields the protein CASNRGGTEAFF. This chain uses TRBV7-9 with TRBJ1-1, with D possibly being TRBD1 (6 bases). Trimming cost V 7 bases and J 4 bases, with 10 bases left between them. Germline V lookup: CDR1 SEHNR, CDR2 FQNEAQ (reference sequence). The CDR3 is 12 residues long.

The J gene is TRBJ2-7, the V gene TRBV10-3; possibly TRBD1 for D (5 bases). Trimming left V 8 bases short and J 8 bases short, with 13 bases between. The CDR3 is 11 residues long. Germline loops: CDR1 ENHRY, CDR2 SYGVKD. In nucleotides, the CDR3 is TGTGCCATCGGGGAAGGGGCCCAGCAGTACGTC. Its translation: CAIGEGAQQYV.

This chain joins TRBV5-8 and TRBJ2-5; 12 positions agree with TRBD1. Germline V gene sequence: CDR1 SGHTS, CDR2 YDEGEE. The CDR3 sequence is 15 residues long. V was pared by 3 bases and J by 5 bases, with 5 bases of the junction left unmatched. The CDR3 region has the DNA TGTGCCAGCAGCTCGGGACAGGGGGCCGGTGAGACCCAGTACTTC. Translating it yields CASSSGQGAGETQYF. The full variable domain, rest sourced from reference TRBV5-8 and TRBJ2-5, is EAGVTQSPTHLIKTRGQQATLRCSPISGHTSVYWYQQALGLGLQFLLWYDEGEERNRGNFPPRFSGRQFPNYSSELNVNALELEDSALYLCASSSGQGAGETQYFGPGTRLLVL.

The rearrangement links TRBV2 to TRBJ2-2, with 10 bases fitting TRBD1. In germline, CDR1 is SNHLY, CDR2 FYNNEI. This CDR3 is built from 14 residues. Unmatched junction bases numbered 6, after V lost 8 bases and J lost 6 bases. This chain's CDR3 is CASGSTGGPGELFF. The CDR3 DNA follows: TGTGCCAGCGGATCGACAGGGGGCCCCGGGGAGCTGTTTTTT.

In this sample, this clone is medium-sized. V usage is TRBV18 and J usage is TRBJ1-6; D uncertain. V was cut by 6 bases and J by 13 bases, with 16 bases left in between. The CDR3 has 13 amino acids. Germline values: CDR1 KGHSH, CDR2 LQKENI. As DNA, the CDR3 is TGTGCCAGCTCCCCCGCCCTCTCCCAGCCCCTCCACTTT. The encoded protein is CASSPALSQPLHF.

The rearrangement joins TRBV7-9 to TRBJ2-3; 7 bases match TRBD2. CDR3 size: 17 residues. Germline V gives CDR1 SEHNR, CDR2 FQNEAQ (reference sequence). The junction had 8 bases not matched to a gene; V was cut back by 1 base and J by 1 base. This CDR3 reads CASSLGASGARTDTQYF. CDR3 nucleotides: TGTGCCAGCAGCTTAGGGGCTAGCGGAGCTCGCACAGATACGCAGTATTTT.

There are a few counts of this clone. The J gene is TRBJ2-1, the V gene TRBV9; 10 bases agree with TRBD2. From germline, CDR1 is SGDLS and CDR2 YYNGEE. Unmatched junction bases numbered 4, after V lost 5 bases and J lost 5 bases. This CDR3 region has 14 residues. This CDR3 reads CASRLGLADNEQFF. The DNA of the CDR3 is TGTGCCAGCAGACTAGGACTAGCGGACAATGAGCAGTTCTTC.

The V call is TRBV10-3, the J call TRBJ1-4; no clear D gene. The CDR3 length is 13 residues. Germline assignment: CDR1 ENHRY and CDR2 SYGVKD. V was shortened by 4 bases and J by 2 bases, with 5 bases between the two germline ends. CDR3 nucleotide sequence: TGTGCCATCAGTGCCGGGACTAATGAAAAACTGTTTTTT. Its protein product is CAISAGTNEKLFF.

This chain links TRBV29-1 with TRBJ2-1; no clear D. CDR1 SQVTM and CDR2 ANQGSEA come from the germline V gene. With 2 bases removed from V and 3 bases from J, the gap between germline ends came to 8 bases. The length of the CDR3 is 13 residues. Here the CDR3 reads CSVEWLGYNEQFF. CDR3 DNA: TGCAGCGTTGAATGGCTAGGCTACAATGAGCAGTTCTTC.

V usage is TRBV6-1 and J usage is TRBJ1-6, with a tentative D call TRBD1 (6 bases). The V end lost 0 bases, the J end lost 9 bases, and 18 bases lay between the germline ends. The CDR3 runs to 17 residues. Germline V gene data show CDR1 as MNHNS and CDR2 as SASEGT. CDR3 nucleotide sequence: TGTGCCAGCAGTGAAGCCGACCCAGGGGTTGGTGGTTCACCCCTCCACTTT. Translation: CASSEADPGVGGSPLHF.

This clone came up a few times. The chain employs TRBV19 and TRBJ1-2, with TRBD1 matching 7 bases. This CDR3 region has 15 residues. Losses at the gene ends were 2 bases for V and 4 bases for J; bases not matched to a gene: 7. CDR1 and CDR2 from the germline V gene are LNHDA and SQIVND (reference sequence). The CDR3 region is CASSIPPGQLYGYTF. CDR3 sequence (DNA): TGTGCCAGTAGTATACCTCCGGGACAGCTCTATGGCTACACCTTC.

The CDR3 nucleotides are TGTGCCAGCAGCTTAGAACCAGGGGATGTTAGGACTGAAGCTTTCTTT. Translation gives CASSLEPGDVRTEAFF. V gene TRBV11-3 combines with J gene TRBJ1-1; tentative D call: TRBD1 (6 bases). V lost 0 bases, J lost 5 bases, and 16 bases lay in between. Germline-derived CDR1 and CDR2 are SGHNT and YENEEA. The CDR3 has 16 residues.